This T cell receptor (beta chain) was captured by sequencing in a study of tumor and adjacent non-tumor tissue in lung cancer. Study-level information: Patients comprised about a dozen adenocarcinoma, a couple of squamous cell carcinoma and 1 small cell lung cancer.

Germline V CDR1 and CDR2: SQVTM, ANQGSEA. This CDR3 spans 16 amino acids. The template was RNA from unsorted bulk tissue. A modified ARM-PCR protocol with three rounds of nested PCR amplified TCRbeta. Using its own MiXCR run on the multiplex PCR reads, TCRdb lists one record per CDR3 protein. The sample holds about 75,000 distinct CDR3 sequences, roughly 80% seen once. The source material was lung tumor tissue. This rearrangement joins TRBV29-1 to TRBJ1-1, with D hard to call. This TCR was recovered from a woman aged 50 to 60 with non-small cell lung cancer. The CDR3 here is CNLKLLPGQMDTEAFF. The CDR3 nucleotides read TGCAACCTTAAACTACTCCCAGGTCAAATGGACACTGAAGCTTTCTTT.